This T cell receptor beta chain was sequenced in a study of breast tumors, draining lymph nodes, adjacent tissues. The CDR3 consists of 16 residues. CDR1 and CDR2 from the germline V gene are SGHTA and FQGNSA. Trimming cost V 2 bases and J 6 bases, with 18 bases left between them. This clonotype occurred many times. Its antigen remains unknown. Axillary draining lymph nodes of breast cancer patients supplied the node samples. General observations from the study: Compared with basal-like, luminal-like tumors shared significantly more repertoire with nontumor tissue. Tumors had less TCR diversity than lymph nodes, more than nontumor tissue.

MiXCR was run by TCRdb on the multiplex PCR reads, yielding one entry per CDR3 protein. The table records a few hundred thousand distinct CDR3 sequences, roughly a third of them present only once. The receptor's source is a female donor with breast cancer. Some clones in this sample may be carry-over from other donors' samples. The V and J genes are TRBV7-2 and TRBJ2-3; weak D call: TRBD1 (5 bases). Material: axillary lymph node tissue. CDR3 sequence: CASSLQGVSTMDTQYF. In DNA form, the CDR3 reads TGTGCCAGCAGCTTACAGGGCGTCTCGACAATGGATACGCAGTATTTT.